Listed below are T cell receptor beta chains from one sample, sequenced in a study of T-cell memory formation after mild COVID-19. TCRdb re-called the 5' RACE reads through MiXCR, storing one row per CDR3 protein. The sample has fewer than 700,000 distinct CDR3 sequences; 15% to 20% are singletons. The sequenced material came from PBMCs or a T cell subset sorted from them (not recorded which). These receptor sequences come from an adult woman who had mild COVID-19 (a few samples of this study predate the infection). Cell type and time point are not known. CDR3s include the opening cysteine and the closing phenylalanine or tryptophan. Each record gives: D gene, V gene, clone size, J gene, CDR3 protein, CDR3 DNA. The D gene is left open where the match is weak. Clone size is not always given. Where it is, it says once, few, many or a class for expanded clones.

>.|TRBV9|.|TRBJ2-1
CASSVDPGGGEQFF
TGTGCCAGCAGCGTAGATCCAGGTGGCGGTGAGCAGTTCTTC
>.|TRBV21-1|.|TRBJ1-1
CASSRVGQLNTEAFF
TGTGCCAGCAGCAGAGTGGGACAGCTGAACACTGAAGCTTTCTTT
>TRBD2|TRBV4-3|once|TRBJ2-7
CASSQSRGGPREQYF
TGCGCCAGCAGCCAGAGCCGGGGAGGGCCGCGCGAGCAGTACTTC
>.|TRBV19|few|TRBJ2-5
CASSNAVLETQYF
TGTGCCAGTAGTAACGCGGTTTTAGAGACCCAGTACTTC
>.|TRBV24-1|few|TRBJ2-5
CATSDPRFRGRETQYF
TGTGCCACCAGTGACCCGCGATTCAGGGGCCGAGAGACCCAGTACTTC
>.|TRBV7-9|few|TRBJ2-2
CASSIFQGTGELFF
TGTGCCAGCAGCATATTCCAGGGCACCGGGGAGCTGTTTTTT
>.|TRBV19|few|TRBJ2-1
CASSMGSASYNEQFF
TGTGCCAGTAGTATGGGGTCGGCCTCCTACAATGAGCAGTTCTTC
>.|TRBV6-1|.|TRBJ1-3
CASSESQGFSGNTIYF
TGTGCCAGCAGTGAAAGCCAGGGCTTCTCTGGAAACACCATATATTTT
>.|TRBV5-1|.|TRBJ1-1
CASRKTSTMNTEAFF
TGCGCCAGCAGGAAGACAAGCACCATGAACACTGAAGCTTTCTTT
>TRBD2|TRBV4-2|many|TRBJ2-3
CASSQRTGGPSDTQYF
TGTGCCAGCAGCCAAAGGACGGGGGGGCCTTCAGATACGCAGTATTTT
>TRBD1|TRBV12-3/TRBV12-4|few|TRBJ1-2
CASSITGTGNYGYTF
TGTGCCAGCAGTATCACCGGGACAGGGAACTATGGCTACACCTTC